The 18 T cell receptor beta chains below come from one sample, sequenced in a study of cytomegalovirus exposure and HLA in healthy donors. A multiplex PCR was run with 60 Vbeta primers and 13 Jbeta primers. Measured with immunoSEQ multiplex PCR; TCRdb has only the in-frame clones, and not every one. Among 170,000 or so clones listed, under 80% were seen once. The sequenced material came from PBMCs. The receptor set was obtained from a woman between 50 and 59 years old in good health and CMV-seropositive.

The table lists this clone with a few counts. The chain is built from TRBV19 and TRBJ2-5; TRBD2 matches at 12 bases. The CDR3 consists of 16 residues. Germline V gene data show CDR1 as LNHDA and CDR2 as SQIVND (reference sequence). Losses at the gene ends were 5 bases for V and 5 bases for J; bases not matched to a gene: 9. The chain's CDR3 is CASSPLTSGGPETQYF. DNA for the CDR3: TGTGCCAGTAGTCCCTTGACTAGCGGGGGTCCTGAGACCCAGTACTTC.

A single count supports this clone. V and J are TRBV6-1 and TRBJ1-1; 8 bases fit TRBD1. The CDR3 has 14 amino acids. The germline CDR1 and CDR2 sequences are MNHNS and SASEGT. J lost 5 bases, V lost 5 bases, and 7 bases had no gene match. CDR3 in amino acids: CASSSWTGRTEAFF. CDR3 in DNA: TGTGCCAGCAGTTCTTGGACAGGGAGGACTGAAGCTTTCTTT.

Here the CDR3 reads CASSPRTGGGETQYF. CDR3 nucleotides: TGTGCCAGCAGTCCCCGGACAGGGGGTGGCGAGACCCAGTACTTC. The chain combines TRBV2 with TRBJ2-5, with TRBD1 matching over 10 bases. V shed 5 bases and J 5 bases; nucleotides not matched to a gene: 8. Germline V gene sequence: CDR1 SNHLY, CDR2 FYNNEI. The CDR3 covers 15 residues. The full variable domain, in which reference TRBV2 and TRBJ2-5 provide the parts outside the CDR3, is EPEVTQTPSHQVTQMGQEVILRCVPISNHLYFYWYRQILGQKVEFLVSFYNNEISEKSEIFDDQFSVERPDGSNFTLKIRSTKLEDSAMYFCASSPRTGGGETQYFGPGTRLLVL.

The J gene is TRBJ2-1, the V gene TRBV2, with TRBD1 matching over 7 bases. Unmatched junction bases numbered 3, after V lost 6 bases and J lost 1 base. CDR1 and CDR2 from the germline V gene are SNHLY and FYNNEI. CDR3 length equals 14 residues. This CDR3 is CASSETGSYNEQFF. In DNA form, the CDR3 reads TGTGCCAGCAGCGAGACAGGGTCCTACAATGAGCAGTTCTTC.

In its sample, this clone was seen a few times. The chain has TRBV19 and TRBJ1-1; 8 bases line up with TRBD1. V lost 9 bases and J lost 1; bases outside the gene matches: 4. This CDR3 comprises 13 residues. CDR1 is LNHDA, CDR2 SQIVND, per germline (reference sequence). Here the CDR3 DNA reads TGTGCCAGCGCCGGACAGGGGAACACTGAAGCTTTCTTT. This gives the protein CASAGQGNTEAFF.

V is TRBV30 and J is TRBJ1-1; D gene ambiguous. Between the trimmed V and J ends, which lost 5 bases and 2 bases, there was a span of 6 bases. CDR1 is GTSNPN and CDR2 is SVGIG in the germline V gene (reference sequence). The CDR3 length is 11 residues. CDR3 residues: CAWGRNTEAFF. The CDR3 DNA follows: TGTGCCTGGGGGAGAAACACTGAAGCTTTCTTT.

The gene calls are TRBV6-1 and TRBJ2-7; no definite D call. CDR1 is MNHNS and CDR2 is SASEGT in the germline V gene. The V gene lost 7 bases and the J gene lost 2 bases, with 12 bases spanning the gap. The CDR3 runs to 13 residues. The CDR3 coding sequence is TGTGCCAGCAAGTACGACATAGCCTACGAGCAGTACTTC. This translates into CASKYDIAYEQYF.

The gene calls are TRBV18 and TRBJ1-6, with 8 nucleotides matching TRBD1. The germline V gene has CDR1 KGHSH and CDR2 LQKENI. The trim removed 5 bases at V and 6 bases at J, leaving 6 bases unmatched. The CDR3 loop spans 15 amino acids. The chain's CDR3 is CASSLRTGSNSPLHF. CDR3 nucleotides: TGTGCCAGCTCATTACGGACAGGGTCTAATTCACCCCTCCACTTT.

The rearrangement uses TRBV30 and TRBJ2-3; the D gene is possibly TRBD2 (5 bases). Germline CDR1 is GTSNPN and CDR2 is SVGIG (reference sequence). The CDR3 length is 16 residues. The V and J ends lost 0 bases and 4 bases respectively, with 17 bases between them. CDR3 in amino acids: CAWSVRGRTRADTQYF. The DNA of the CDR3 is TGTGCCTGGAGTGTACGCGGAAGGACTCGTGCAGATACGCAGTATTTT.

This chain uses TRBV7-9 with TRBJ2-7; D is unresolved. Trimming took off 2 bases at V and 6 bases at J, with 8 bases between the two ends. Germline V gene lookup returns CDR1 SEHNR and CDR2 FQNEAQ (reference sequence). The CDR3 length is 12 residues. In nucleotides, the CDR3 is TGTGCCAGCAGCTTAATCGGAGCCGAGCAGTACTTC. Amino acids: CASSLIGAEQYF. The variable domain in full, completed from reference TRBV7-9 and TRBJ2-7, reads DTGVSQNPRHKITKRGQNVTFRCDPISEHNRLYWYRQTLGQGPEFLTYFQNEAQLEKSRLLSDRFSAERPKGSFSTLEIQRTEQGDSAMYLCASSLIGAEQYFGPGTRLTVT.

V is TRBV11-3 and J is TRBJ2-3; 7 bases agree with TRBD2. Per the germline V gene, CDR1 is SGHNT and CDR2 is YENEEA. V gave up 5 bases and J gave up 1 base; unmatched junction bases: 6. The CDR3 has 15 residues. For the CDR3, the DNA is TGTGCCAGCAGCCCCCTTGGGGGGGGCACAGATACGCAGTATTTT. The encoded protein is CASSPLGGGTDTQYF.

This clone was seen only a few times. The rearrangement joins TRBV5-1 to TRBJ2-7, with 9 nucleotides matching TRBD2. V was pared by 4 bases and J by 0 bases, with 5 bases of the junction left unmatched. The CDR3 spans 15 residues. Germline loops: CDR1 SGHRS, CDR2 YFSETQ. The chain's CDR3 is CASSQSGGHSYEQYF. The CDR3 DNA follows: TGCGCCAGCAGCCAAAGCGGGGGGCACTCCTACGAGCAGTACTTC.

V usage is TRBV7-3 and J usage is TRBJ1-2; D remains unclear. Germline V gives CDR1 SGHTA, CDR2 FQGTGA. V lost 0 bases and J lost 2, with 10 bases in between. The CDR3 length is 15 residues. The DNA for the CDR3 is TGTGCCAGCAGCTTAACTCCGGGTGGGAACTATGGCTACACCTTC. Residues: CASSLTPGGNYGYTF.

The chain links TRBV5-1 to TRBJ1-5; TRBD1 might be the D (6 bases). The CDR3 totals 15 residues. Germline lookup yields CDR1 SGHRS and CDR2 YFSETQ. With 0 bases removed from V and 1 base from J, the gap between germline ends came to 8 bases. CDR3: CASSLEGVSNQPQHF. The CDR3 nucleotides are TGCGCCAGCAGCTTGGAGGGGGTGAGCAATCAGCCCCAGCATTTT.

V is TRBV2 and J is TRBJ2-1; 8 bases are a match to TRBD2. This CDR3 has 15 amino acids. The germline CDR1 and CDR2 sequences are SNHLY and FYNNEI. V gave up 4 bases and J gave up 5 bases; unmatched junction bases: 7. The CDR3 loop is CASSARAGGHNEQFF. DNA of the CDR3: TGTGCCAGCAGTGCCCGGGCGGGGGGCCACAATGAGCAGTTCTTC.

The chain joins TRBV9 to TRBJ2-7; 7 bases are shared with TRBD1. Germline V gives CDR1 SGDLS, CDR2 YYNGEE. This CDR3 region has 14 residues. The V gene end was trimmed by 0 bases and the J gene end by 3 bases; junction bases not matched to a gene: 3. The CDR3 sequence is CASSVGGQIYEQYF. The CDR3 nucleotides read TGTGCCAGCAGCGTAGGGGGACAGATCTACGAGCAGTACTTC. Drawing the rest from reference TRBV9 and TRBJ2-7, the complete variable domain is DSGVTQTPKHLITATGQRVTLRCSPRSGDLSVYWYQQSLDQGLQFLIQYYNGEERAKGNILERFSAQQFPDLHSELNLSSLELGDSALYFCASSVGGQIYEQYFGPGTRLTVT.

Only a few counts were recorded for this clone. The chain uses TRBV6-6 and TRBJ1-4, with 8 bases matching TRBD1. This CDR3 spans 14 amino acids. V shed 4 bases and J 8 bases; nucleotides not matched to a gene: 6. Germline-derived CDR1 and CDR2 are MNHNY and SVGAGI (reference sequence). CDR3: CASSSTGVGEKLFF. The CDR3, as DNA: TGTGCCAGCAGTTCGACAGGGGTAGGAGAAAAACTGTTTTTT.

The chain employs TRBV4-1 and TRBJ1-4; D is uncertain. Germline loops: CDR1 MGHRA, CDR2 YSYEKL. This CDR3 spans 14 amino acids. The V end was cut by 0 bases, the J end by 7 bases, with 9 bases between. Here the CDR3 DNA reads TGCGCCAGCAGCCAAGACAGGTCAATTGAAAAACTGTTTTTT. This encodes CASSQDRSIEKLFF.